One sample yielded the 13 T cell receptor beta chains listed below, sequenced in a study of beta chain bispecific antibodies for T cell cancers. From the 5' RACE reads, TCRdb called clonotypes with MiXCR, one entry per CDR3 protein. The sample holds 20,000 to 25,000 distinct CDR3 sequences; approximately 2.4% are singletons and the top ten take 30%. Study-level points and caveats: The leukemia cells, rather than normal T cells, gave most of the targeted TRBV signal.

These TCRs' antigens remain unknown. T cells were expanded from blood mononuclear cells for two to three days with anti-CD3 OKT3 or CD3/CD28 beads. The sample comprised healthy donor T cells cultured with leukemia cells. The origin of the receptors is a human donor in good health. Some clones in this sample may be carry-over from other donors' samples.

There are many counts of this clonotype. The rearrangement uses TRBV15 and TRBJ2-3; D is possibly TRBD1 or TRBD2 (5 bases each). The germline CDR1 and CDR2 sequences are LNHNV and YYDKDF (reference sequence). This CDR3 contains 16 residues. The germline V and J ends were trimmed by 0 bases and 2 bases, with 12 bases remaining between them. CDR3 in amino acids: CATSRDRDEVTDTQYF. The CDR3 DNA follows: TGTGCCACCAGCAGAGATCGGGACGAGGTCACAGATACGCAGTATTTT.

This clonotype was detected ten times or more. The chain combines TRBV20-1 with TRBJ2-3; TRBD2 might be the D (6 bases). This CDR3 is 14 amino acids long. Germline V lookup: CDR1 DFQATT, CDR2 SNEGSKA (reference sequence). Deletions cut 6 bases from V and 0 bases from J, with 13 bases between. This CDR3 reads CSADGGASTDTQYF. Here the CDR3 DNA reads TGCAGTGCCGACGGCGGGGCTAGCACAGATACGCAGTATTTT.

Many counts were recorded for this clonotype. This chain joins TRBV10-2 and TRBJ2-2, with 9 positions matching TRBD1. The CDR3 spans 15 residues. The V gene's germline CDR1 is WSHSY and CDR2 SAAADI. Germline trimming cut 6 bases from V and 5 bases from J; bases unmatched to any gene: 7. CDR3 DNA: TGCGCCAGCAGGAATGTACAGGGGGCAACCGGGGAGCTGTTTTTT. Translated: CASRNVQGATGELFF.

This clonotype showed up many times. This chain joins TRBV7-3 and TRBJ2-3; TRBD2 aligns across 7 bases. Trimming removed 5 bases from V and 5 bases from J; junction bases left unmatched: 7. The CDR3 consists of 14 residues. In germline, CDR1 is SGHTA, CDR2 FQGTGA. The DNA of the CDR3 is TGTGCCAGCAGCGTTACGGGGGAGGGAGATACGCAGTATTTT. This translates into CASSVTGEGDTQYF.

This clonotype has at least ten counts. The chain has TRBV16 and TRBJ1-1; possibly TRBD1 for D (5 bases). The CDR3 spans 15 residues. The V and J ends lost 1 base and 4 bases respectively, with 13 bases between them. CDR1 and CDR2 from the germline V gene are KGHSY and FQNENV. This CDR3 is CASSQWDPEGTEAFF. CDR3 sequence (DNA): TGTGCCAGCAGCCAATGGGACCCCGAAGGCACTGAAGCTTTCTTT.

Many counts were recorded for this clonotype. This chain links TRBV6-1 with TRBJ1-1, with D possibly matching TRBD1 (5 bases). The germline V gene has CDR1 MNHNS and CDR2 SASEGT. This CDR3 comprises 13 residues. V lost 6 bases and J 3 bases, leaving 11 bases between the germline ends. The CDR3 is CASRQGWDTEAFF. Here the CDR3 DNA reads TGTGCCAGCAGGCAGGGATGGGACACTGAAGCTTTCTTT.

There are many counts of this clonotype. The chain joins TRBV5-6 to TRBJ2-1, with D perhaps assigned TRBD1 or TRBD2 (5 bases each). Germline CDR1 and CDR2: SGHDT and YYEEEE. V lost 2 bases and J lost 7, with 16 bases in between. The CDR3 sequence is 15 residues long. The CDR3 DNA reads as TGTGCCAGCAGCTTTCCGGTGGGACGGGAAAATGAGCAGTTCTTC. Protein: CASSFPVGRENEQFF.

In this sample, this clonotype turned up many times. This chain connects TRBV18 to TRBJ2-5; D not resolved. The V end was cut by 2 bases, the J end by 2 bases, with 6 bases between. Germline V gene sequence: CDR1 KGHSH, CDR2 LQKENI. This CDR3 has 13 amino acids. In nucleotides, the CDR3 is TGTGCCAGCTCACCATCCAGACAAGAGACCCAGTACTTC. Its protein product is CASSPSRQETQYF.

This clonotype was recorded at least ten times. The chain has TRBV27 and TRBJ2-2; no clear D gene. Between the trimmed V and J ends, which lost 6 bases and 6 bases, there was a span of 8 bases. Germline V gives CDR1 MNHEY, CDR2 SMNVEV (reference sequence). The CDR3 extends over 12 amino acids. DNA of the CDR3: TGTGCCAGCAGGGGTGGGGCCGGGGAGCTGTTTTTT. This codes for CASRGGAGELFF.

This clonotype was seen repeatedly, ten times or more. The chain uses TRBV5-1 and TRBJ2-1; D remains unclear. The CDR3 covers 11 residues. Germline V gives CDR1 SGHRS, CDR2 YFSETQ. With 2 bases removed from V and 8 bases from J, the gap between germline ends came to 5 bases. The CDR3 sequence: CASSLDHEQFF. As DNA, the CDR3 is TGCGCCAGCAGCTTAGATCATGAGCAGTTCTTC.

There are many counts of this clonotype. The chain is built from TRBV15 and TRBJ2-7, with 8 bases matching TRBD2. Trimming removed 4 bases from V and 13 bases from J; junction bases left unmatched: 12. The V gene's germline CDR1 is LNHNV and CDR2 YYDKDF (reference sequence). CDR3 length: 13 residues. DNA for the CDR3: TGTGCCACCAGCACTCCTCCGGGACTAGTGTTATACTTC. It translates to CATSTPPGLVLYF.

This clonotype was recorded a few times. This chain uses TRBV19 with TRBJ1-2; no clear D gene. This CDR3 has 14 residues. The V and J ends lost 8 bases and 7 bases respectively, with 20 bases between them. Germline lookup yields CDR1 LNHDA and CDR2 SQIVND (reference sequence). CDR3 nucleotides: TGTGCCAGTGCCCTAGAGGCATACTCAGTTGGCTACACCTTC. Protein sequence: CASALEAYSVGYTF.

This clonotype was picked up many times. V gene TRBV27 combines with J gene TRBJ2-7, with 8 bases aligning to TRBD1. Germline values: CDR1 MNHEY, CDR2 SMNVEV (reference sequence). The CDR3 has 14 amino acids. V lost 4 bases to trimming and J lost 6 bases; unmatched junction nucleotides: 8. The CDR3 reads CASSSVLTGGEQYF. CDR3 bases: TGTGCCAGCAGTTCGGTCTTAACAGGGGGCGAGCAGTACTTC.